This note documents a single TCR beta chain sequence. Germline loops: CDR1 SEHNR, CDR2 FQNEAQ (reference sequence). This CDR3 is 14 amino acids long. V was cut by 2 bases and J by 4 bases, with 12 bases left in between. In the authors' workflow: Estimation of nucleated cell counts relied on the amplification of reference gene primers. Profiling relied on immunoSEQ multiplex PCR, and the TCRdb table lists in-frame clones only, not all of them. That table is the source of V, J and clone size, and D and trimming were worked out from the DNA. The sample gives approximately 230,000 clones, roughly three quarters of which show up once; roughly 4% is in the top ten. This sample stems from a study of blood T cell repertoires in COVID-19. Study in general: Some COVID-19 samples were acute and others convalescent; all came from the United States, Italy and Spain. PBMCs, B-cell-depleted T cells, or T cells were the source of the cDNA or gDNA that made up the material.

Material for sequencing was peripheral blood. This chain joins TRBV7-9 and TRBJ2-7; D may be TRBD1 (5 bases). The receptor comes from a woman aged 40 to 49 with active or convalescent COVID-19. CDR3 region: CASSLSGHRYEQYV. In DNA, the CDR3 is TGTGCCAGCAGCTTATCAGGACACAGATACGAGCAGTACGTC.